This T cell receptor beta chain stems from a study of CXCR4 blockade with PD-1 therapy in pancreatic cancer. TCRdb's table, derived via immunoSEQ multiplex PCR, lists solely in-frame clones and lacks some. The table includes around 2,300 clones, around 44% detected once. This clone was seen a handful of times. With 1 base removed from V and 7 bases from J, the gap between germline ends came to 13 bases. This CDR3 is built from 14 residues. Germline CDR1 LNHNV, CDR2 YYDKDF (reference sequence). Sequenced sample: tumor tissue. The genes are TRBV15 and TRBJ1-2; D is possibly TRBD1 (5 bases). The TCR sequence derives from a human donor with pancreatic ductal adenocarcinoma. The CDR3: CATSRVGVVSGYTF. The CDR3 bases are TGTGCCACCAGCAGAGTGGGGGTGGTGAGTGGCTACACCTTC. The full variable domain, in which reference TRBV15 and TRBJ1-2 provide the parts outside the CDR3, is DAMVIQNPRYQVTQFGKPVTLSCSQTLNHNVMYWYQQKSSQAPKLLFHYYDKDFNNEADTPDNFQSRRPNTSFCFLDIRSPGLGDTAMYLCATSRVGVVSGYTFGSGTRLTVV.